The 29 T cell receptor beta chains presented below share a single source sample, sequenced in a study of CDR3 diversity in severe acne. TCRdb re-called the PCR reads through MiXCR, storing one row per CDR3 protein. The top ten hold approximately 14% of the sample, which has around 91,000 distinct CDR3 sequences, under 60% seen once. Sequencing input: blood. All receptors derive from a male donor in good health, without acne.

This chain uses TRBV24-1 with TRBJ1-1; no reliable D call. V was cut by 3 bases and J by 4 bases, with 5 bases left in between. In germline, CDR1 is KGHDR, CDR2 SFDVKD. The CDR3 covers 12 residues. This CDR3 reads CATSDPTTEAFF. CDR3 in DNA: TGTGCCACCAGTGATCCAACCACTGAAGCTTTCTTT.

The V and J genes are TRBV7-9 and TRBJ2-7; TRBD2 agrees at 7 bases. Germline-derived CDR1 and CDR2 are SEHNR and FQNEAQ (reference sequence). Unmatched junction bases numbered 8, after V lost 1 base and J lost 2 bases. CDR3 length equals 16 residues. The CDR3 region is CASSLGPRGDPYEQYF. The CDR3 DNA is TGTGCCAGCAGCTTAGGACCCCGGGGGGATCCCTACGAGCAGTACTTC.

This clonotype showed up just a few times. The CDR3 here is CSVRYSTRNEKLFF. The CDR3 DNA sequence: TGCAGCGTTCGATATTCGACTAGGAATGAAAAACTGTTTTTT. This chain uses TRBV29-1 with TRBJ1-4; D is unclear. Per germline, CDR1 SQVTM and CDR2 ANQGSEA. The CDR3 loop spans 14 amino acids. V was clipped by 5 bases and J by 5 bases, with 15 bases between them.

The rearrangement joins TRBV11-1 to TRBJ2-7; D gene unclear. Germline V lookup: CDR1 SGHAT, CDR2 FQDESV (reference sequence). The CDR3 contains 16 residues. Between the trimmed V and J ends, which lost 5 bases and 2 bases, there was a span of 19 bases. This chain's CDR3 is CASSPRIFPTAYEQYF. The DNA for the CDR3 is TGTGCCAGCAGCCCCCGGATCTTCCCGACGGCCTACGAGCAGTACTTC.

The rearrangement uses TRBV10-3 and TRBJ1-1; TRBD1 is a possible D gene (5 bases). Germline V CDR1 and CDR2: ENHRY, SYGVKD. Trimming cost V 8 bases and J 4 bases, with 14 bases left between them. CDR3 size: 13 residues. CDR3 in amino acids: CAISRGTGTEAFF. The CDR3 region has the DNA TGTGCCATCTCCCGCGGGACGGGCACTGAAGCTTTCTTT.

This clonotype was found many times. This chain joins TRBV7-9 and TRBJ2-1; D unclear. Trimming took off 2 bases at V and 9 bases at J, with 14 bases between the two ends. CDR3 length equals 14 residues. Germline V gene sequence: CDR1 SEHNR, CDR2 FQNEAQ (reference sequence). This chain's CDR3 is CASSLNLGFPEQFF. The DNA of the CDR3 is TGTGCCAGCAGCTTAAACCTGGGATTTCCTGAGCAGTTCTTC.

The V gene is TRBV7-8, the J gene TRBJ2-7, with D perhaps matching TRBD1 (5 bases). CDR1 SGHVS and CDR2 FQNEAQ come from the germline V gene. This CDR3 spans 12 amino acids. The ends were cut back, 9 bases at V and 1 base at J, with 10 bases in the middle. The CDR3 reads CASGHISYEQYF. DNA for the CDR3: TGTGCCAGTGGACATATTTCCTACGAGCAGTACTTC.

The genes are TRBV12-3 or TRBV12-4 and TRBJ1-6; D unclear. The V gene lost 6 bases and the J gene lost 6 bases, with 3 bases spanning the gap. The CDR3 covers 11 residues. CDR3 sequence (DNA): TGTGCCAGCAGCCGTAATTCACCCCTCCACTTT. Amino acid sequence: CASSRNSPLHF.

This clonotype was detected only a few times. This chain uses TRBV5-1 with TRBJ2-7, with D possibly matching TRBD2 (6 bases). The CDR3 runs to 14 residues. Trimming took 3 bases from V and 2 from J, leaving 12 bases between them. Per the germline V gene, CDR1 is SGHRS and CDR2 is YFSETQ. The CDR3 loop is CASSSGGTAYEQYF. In DNA, the CDR3 is TGCGCCAGCAGCTCGGGCGGGACGGCCTACGAGCAGTACTTC.

The gene calls are TRBV25-1 and TRBJ1-1; D is ambiguous. The germline V gene has CDR1 MGHDK and CDR2 SYGVNS. CDR3 length: 11 residues. V was shortened by 10 bases and J by 8 bases, with 14 bases between the two germline ends. The DNA of the CDR3 is TGTGCCAACAGAAAACAGCGAGAAGCTTTCTTT. Translated: CANRKQREAFF. Together with reference TRBV25-1 and TRBJ1-1, the CDR3 gives the full variable domain: EADIYQTPRYLVIGTGKKITLECSQTMGHDKMYWYQQDPGMELHLIHYSYGVNSTEKGDLSSESTVSRIRTEHFPLTLESARPSHTSQYLCANRKQREAFFGQGTRLTVV.

This clonotype was seen a single time. The chain carries TRBV5-1 and TRBJ2-5, with 7 bases that match TRBD1. V lost 0 bases and J lost 2; bases outside the gene matches: 7. CDR3 size: 16 residues. Per the germline V gene, CDR1 is SGHRS and CDR2 is YFSETQ. CDR3 protein: CASSLAGTAIQETQYF. The CDR3 bases are TGCGCCAGCAGCTTGGCGGGGACAGCGATACAAGAGACCCAGTACTTC.

The chain links TRBV7-9 to TRBJ2-1; D may correspond to TRBD1 or TRBD2 (5 bases each). The CDR3 extends over 15 amino acids. V shed 3 bases and J shed 5 bases, with 14 bases lying between them. The germline CDR1 and CDR2 sequences are SEHNR and FQNEAQ (reference sequence). Here the CDR3 DNA reads TGTGCCAGCAGCTTCGGGGACGGGCCGAACAATGAGCAGTTCTTC. Translated, it gives CASSFGDGPNNEQFF.

The chain's CDR3 is CASSSPTGGYQPQHF. CDR3 in DNA: TGCGCCAGCAGCTCACCAACAGGGGGATATCAGCCCCAGCATTTT. The V gene is TRBV5-1, the J gene TRBJ1-5; 8 bases are a match to TRBD1. The CDR3 loop spans 15 amino acids. With 3 bases clipped from V and 5 bases from J, the junction kept 7 bases outside the gene matches. The germline gives CDR1 SGHRS, CDR2 YFSETQ. Full variable domain (outside the CDR3, taken from reference TRBV5-1 and TRBJ1-5): KAGVTQTPRYLIKTRGQQVTLSCSPISGHRSVSWYQQTPGQGLQFLFEYFSETQRNKGNFPGRFSGRQFSNSRSEMNVSTLELGDSALYLCASSSPTGGYQPQHFGDGTRLSIL.

This clonotype was seen only a few times. The J gene is TRBJ1-1, the V gene TRBV7-9, with no clear D. Between the trimmed V and J ends, which lost 2 bases and 1 base, there was a span of 8 bases. This CDR3 has 14 amino acids. Looked up from germline, CDR1 is SEHNR and CDR2 is FQNEAQ (reference sequence). The CDR3 reads CASSLFPSNTEAFF. The CDR3 region has the DNA TGTGCCAGCAGCTTATTCCCCTCGAACACTGAAGCTTTCTTT.

Of note for this clonotype: The junction differs from germline at one of its ends, possibly a read error. CDR3 sequence reads: CASSYLPGTANTEAFF. The DNA for the CDR3 is TGTGCCAGCAGCTACCTACCCGGGACAGCGAACACTGAAGCTTTCTTT. The chain carries TRBV10-1 and TRBJ1-1; 7 bases are a match to TRBD1. The CDR3 runs 16 residues. Germline CDR1 WNHNN, CDR2 SYGVQD (reference sequence).

By share, this clonotype ranks as medium-sized. The chain is built from TRBV7-2 and TRBJ2-7; a weak D match, TRBD2 (7 bases). This CDR3 has 14 amino acids. The V end lost 3 bases, the J end lost 3 bases, and 12 bases lay between the germline ends. Germline V gives CDR1 SGHTA, CDR2 FQGNSA. The CDR3 here is CASSFSRGGYEQYF. The CDR3 nucleotides are TGTGCCAGCAGCTTTTCAAGGGGGGGCTACGAGCAGTACTTC.

This clonotype was detected once. Germline is not matched at one junction end, which may reflect a read error. The V call is TRBV20-1, the J call TRBJ2-3; 7 bases align to TRBD2. CDR3 length equals 12 residues. Looked up from germline, CDR1 is DFQATT and CDR2 is SNEGSKA (reference sequence). CDR3: CSAASGTDAQYF. CDR3 DNA sequence: TGCAGTGCTGCTAGCGGCACAGATGCGCAGTATTTT.

This rearrangement joins TRBV10-3 to TRBJ2-7; 8 positions match TRBD1. The V gene's germline CDR1 is ENHRY and CDR2 SYGVKD. CDR3 length: 13 residues. After removal of 10 bases from V and 2 bases from J, the junction contained 7 bases not matched to a gene. CDR3 sequence (DNA): TGTGCCACCAGCCCGGGACAGGCCTACGAGCAGTACTTC. Translated: CATSPGQAYEQYF.

This clonotype was observed many times. The V and J genes are TRBV29-1 and TRBJ1-2, with D hard to call. Germline V gives CDR1 SQVTM, CDR2 ANQGSEA. The CDR3 totals 12 residues. V lost 1 base and J 8 bases, leaving 11 bases between the germline ends. CDR3 DNA: TGCAGCGTTGAAGGAGGCCAAGGGGGCTACACCTTC. It encodes CSVEGGQGGYTF.

In this sample, this clonotype turned up a few times. V gene TRBV7-2 combines with J gene TRBJ1-2; no clear D. Trimming removed 7 bases from V and 4 bases from J, with 22 bases in between. This CDR3 has 16 amino acids. CDR1 SGHTA and CDR2 FQGNSA come from the germline V gene. DNA for the CDR3: TGTGCCAGCACCAAATTAATAAAGAAATATGGCTATGGCTACACCTTC. This gives the protein CASTKLIKKYGYGYTF.

This clonotype was picked up many times. The V gene is TRBV11-3, the J gene TRBJ2-3, with D possibly matching TRBD2 (6 bases). V lost 5 bases to trimming and J lost 1 base, with 10 bases between them. CDR1 and CDR2 from the germline V gene are SGHNT and YENEEA. The CDR3 consists of 14 residues. The chain's CDR3 is CASSKGGGTDTQYF. The CDR3 DNA reads as TGTGCCAGCAGCAAGGGCGGGGGCACAGATACGCAGTATTTT. Drawing the rest from reference TRBV11-3 and TRBJ2-3, the complete variable domain is EAGVVQSPRYKIIEKKQPVAFWCNPISGHNTLYWYLQNLGQGPELLIRYENEEAVDDSQLPKDRFSAERLKGVDSTLKIQPAELGDSAVYLCASSKGGGTDTQYFGPGTRLTVL.

In the case of this clonotype: It may be a read error: a sequence one base away is much more abundant. The CDR3 end shows no conserved phenylalanine or tryptophan, and so a read error is likely. The chain joins TRBV25-1 to TRBJ1-6; D not certain. Germline V gene lookup returns CDR1 MGHDK and CDR2 SYGVNS. The CDR3 totals 14 residues. V was pared by 5 bases and J by 7 bases, with 12 bases between. The CDR3 protein is CASSPGLRNSPLHS. Here the CDR3 DNA reads TGTGCCAGCAGTCCGGGTTTGAGGAATTCACCCCTCCACTCT.

This clonotype appeared many times. The J gene is TRBJ1-1, the V gene TRBV29-1; D is unclear. The ends were cut back, 2 bases at V and 6 bases at J, with 10 bases in the middle. CDR3 length: 12 residues. Germline-derived CDR1 and CDR2 are SQVTM and ANQGSEA. For the CDR3, the DNA is TGCAGCGTTGAATCCCCGGCCCCTGAAGCTTTCTTT. It specifies CSVESPAPEAFF.

The chain combines TRBV2 with TRBJ2-3; the D is unclear. In germline, CDR1 is SNHLY, CDR2 FYNNEI. The CDR3 has 17 amino acids. V gave up 0 bases and J gave up 2 bases, with 15 bases separating them. In DNA form, the CDR3 reads TGTGCCAGCAGTGAAGCGCTTGTAGGCCGAAACACAGATACGCAGTATTTT. Its protein is CASSEALVGRNTDTQYF.

This clonotype was observed many times. The CDR3 DNA reads as TGCGCCAGCAGCCAACCGGGCTCTGACGAGCAGTACTTC. Translating it yields CASSQPGSDEQYF. The chain couples TRBV4-1 to TRBJ2-7; D not resolved. Trimming cost V 2 bases and J 5 bases, with 10 bases left between them. From germline, CDR1 is MGHRA and CDR2 YSYEKL. CDR3 length: 13 residues.

This clonotype was detected only a few times. The chain employs TRBV14 and TRBJ2-2, with no clear D. The CDR3 has 13 amino acids. Germline V gives CDR1 SGHDN, CDR2 FVKESK. The V gene lost 2 bases and the J gene lost 7 bases, with 8 bases spanning the gap. The CDR3 here is CASSQRADGELFF. Written as DNA, the CDR3 is TGTGCCAGCAGCCAAAGGGCTGACGGGGAGCTGTTTTTT.

This clonotype was seen ten or more times. This chain joins TRBV6-2 or TRBV6-3 and TRBJ1-1; D gene ambiguous. This CDR3 has 13 amino acids. V gave up 4 bases and J gave up 1 base, with 7 bases separating them. The germline V gene has CDR1 MNHEY and CDR2 SVGEGT. The CDR3 DNA is TGTGCCAGCAGTTCAACAGAGAACACTGAAGCTTTCTTT. Residues: CASSSTENTEAFF.

This clonotype was counted between two and nine times. The V call is TRBV12-3 or TRBV12-4, the J call TRBJ2-3, with 7 bases matching TRBD2. J gave up 7 bases and V 2 bases, and 6 bases lay outside the gene matches. This CDR3 region has 14 residues. CDR3 sequence reads: CASSLWGRENTQYF. The CDR3 DNA is TGTGCCAGCAGTTTATGGGGGAGGGAGAATACGCAGTATTTT.

This clonotype was observed a handful of times. This sequence joins TRBV19 and TRBJ1-5, with TRBD1 matching over 10 bases. The CDR3 consists of 14 residues. From germline, CDR1 is LNHDA and CDR2 SQIVND (reference sequence). After removal of 10 bases from V and 4 bases from J, the junction contained 7 bases not matched to a gene. The CDR3 here is CATRTGGVNQPQHF. The CDR3 coding sequence is TGTGCCACCCGGACAGGGGGTGTTAATCAGCCCCAGCATTTT. Complete variable domain (other parts from reference TRBV19 and TRBJ1-5): DGGITQSPKYLFRKEGQNVTLSCEQNLNHDAMYWYRQDPGQGLRLIYYSQIVNDFQKGDIAEGYSVSREKKESFPLTVTSAQKNPTAFYLCATRTGGVNQPQHFGDGTRLSIL.